This TCR beta chain stems from a study of CD8+ T cells in alopecia areata. Noted treatment: oral pan-JAK inhibitor, 5-10 mg twice daily. The V end lost 2 bases, the J end lost 2 bases, and 5 bases lay between the germline ends. Germline CDR1 and CDR2: MNHEY and SMNVEV (reference sequence). The CDR3 covers 13 residues. This clone was seen a handful of times. Its antigen is not known. Isolated RNA was reverse transcribed into cDNA used as the sequencing template. Sequencing used immunoSEQ multiplex PCR; TCRdb keeps in-frame clones, though not all of them. The repertoire holds over 150,000 clones, around half seen once, with 10% to 13% in the top ten. Study-level findings and limits: Treatment with tofacitinib significantly lowered scalp clonality and reduced expanded CD8+ clones among the top 100.

The V and J genes are TRBV27 and TRBJ2-3; D is unresolved. The TCR comes from a human donor with alopecia areata. The source material was CD8+ T cells sorted from blood, sampled at week 24, from a patient treated with tofacitinib. CDR3 sequence reads: CASSLPYTDTQYF. The CDR3 DNA is TGTGCCAGCAGTTTACCTTACACAGATACGCAGTATTTT.